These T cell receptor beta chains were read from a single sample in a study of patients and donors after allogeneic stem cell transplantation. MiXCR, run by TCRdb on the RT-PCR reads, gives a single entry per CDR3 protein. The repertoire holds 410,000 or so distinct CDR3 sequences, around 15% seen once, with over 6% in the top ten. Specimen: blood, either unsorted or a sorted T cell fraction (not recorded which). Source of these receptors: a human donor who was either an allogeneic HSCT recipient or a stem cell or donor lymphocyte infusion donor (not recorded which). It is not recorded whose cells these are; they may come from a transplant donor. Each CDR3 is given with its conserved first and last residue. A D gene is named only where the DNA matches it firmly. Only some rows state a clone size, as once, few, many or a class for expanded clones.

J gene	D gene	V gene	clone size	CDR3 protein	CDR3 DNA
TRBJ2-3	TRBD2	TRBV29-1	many	CSVPGLAGVDTQYF	TGCAGCGTCCCCGGACTAGCGGGAGTAGATACGCAGTATTTT
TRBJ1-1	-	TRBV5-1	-	CASVGSGTEAFF	TGCGCCAGCGTGGGATCGGGCACTGAAGCTTTCTTT
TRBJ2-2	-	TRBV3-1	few	CASSQVTPANTGELFF	TGTGCCAGCAGCCAAGTCACCCCCGCGAACACCGGGGAGCTGTTTTTT
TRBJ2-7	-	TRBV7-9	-	CASSPVFQGKRDEQYF	TGTGCCAGCAGCCCCGTTTTTCAGGGTAAAAGGGACGAGCAGTACTTC
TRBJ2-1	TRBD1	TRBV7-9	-	CASSTGQFSYNEQFF	TGTGCCAGCAGCACGGGACAGTTCTCCTACAATGAGCAGTTCTTC
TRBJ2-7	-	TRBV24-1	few	CATKAGKKDEQYF	TGTGCCACCAAGGCAGGGAAAAAGGACGAGCAGTACTTC
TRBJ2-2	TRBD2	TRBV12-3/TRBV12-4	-	CASSFRLAGGNTGELFF	TGTGCCAGCAGTTTTAGACTAGCGGGAGGGAACACCGGGGAGCTGTTTTTT
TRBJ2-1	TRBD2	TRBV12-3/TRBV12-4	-	CASGTSGGAISNEQFF	TGTGCCAGCGGGACTAGCGGGGGGGCGATTAGCAATGAGCAGTTCTTC
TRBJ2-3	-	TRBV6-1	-	CASSEGESKESTQYF	TGTGCCAGCAGTGAGGGGGAGTCGAAGGAGAGTACGCAGTATTTT
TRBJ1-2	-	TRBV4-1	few	CASSQLAAATNYGYTF	TGCGCCAGCAGCCAACTGGCGGCAGCGACTAACTATGGCTACACCTTC
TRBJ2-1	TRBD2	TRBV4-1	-	CASSQGLAGNNEQFF	TGCGCCAGCAGCCAAGGTCTAGCGGGGAACAATGAGCAGTTCTTC
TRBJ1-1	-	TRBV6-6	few	CASSNARNTEAFF	TGTGCCAGCAGTAACGCGCGGAACACTGAAGCTTTCTTT
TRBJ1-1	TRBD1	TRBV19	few	CASSGQGAKNTEAFF	TGTGCCAGTAGTGGACAGGGGGCGAAGAACACTGAAGCTTTCTTT
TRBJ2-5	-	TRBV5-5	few	CASSLAGAPGETQYF	TGTGCCAGCAGCTTGGCAGGGGCCCCCGGGGAGACCCAGTACTTC
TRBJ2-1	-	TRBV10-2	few	CASLAGTSVDEQFF	TGCGCCAGCCTAGCCGGGACCAGCGTGGATGAGCAGTTCTTC
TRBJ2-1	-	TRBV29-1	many	CSVGRDYNEQFF	TGCAGCGTTGGCCGGGACTACAATGAGCAGTTCTTC
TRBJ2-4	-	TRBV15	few	CATSTQGPQGRSIQYF	TGTGCCACCAGCACTCAGGGGCCCCAAGGGCGAAGCATTCAGTACTTC
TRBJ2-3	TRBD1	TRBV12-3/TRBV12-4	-	CASSSLTGRSTDTQYF	TGTGCCAGCAGTTCCCTGACAGGGCGAAGCACAGATACGCAGTATTTT
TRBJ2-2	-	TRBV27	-	CASSSIRVSGPGELFF	TGTGCCAGCAGCTCCATCAGGGTTTCGGGGCCCGGGGAGCTGTTTTTT
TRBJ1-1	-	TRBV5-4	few	CASSLPSTEAFF	TGTGCCAGCAGCTTGCCTTCGACTGAAGCTTTCTTT
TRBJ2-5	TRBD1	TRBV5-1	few	CASSEDRGLEETQYF	TGCGCCAGCAGCGAGGACAGGGGGCTGGAAGAGACCCAGTACTTC
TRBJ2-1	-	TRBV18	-	CASSQNPGGKEQFF	TGTGCCAGCTCACAAAACCCAGGGGGGAAAGAGCAGTTCTTC
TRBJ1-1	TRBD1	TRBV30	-	CAWRTWTGTPEAFF	TGTGCCTGGCGAACCTGGACAGGCACTCCTGAAGCTTTCTTT
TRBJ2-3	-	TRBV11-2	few	CASSLGGIGDTQYF	TGTGCCAGCAGCTTAGGCGGGATAGGAGATACGCAGTATTTT
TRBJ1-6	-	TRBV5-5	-	CASSSGPLETLHF	TGTGCCAGCAGCTCGGGACCGCTGGAAACCCTCCACTTT